Listed below are T cell receptor beta chains from one sample, sequenced in a study of PD-1 blockade in classical Hodgkin lymphoma. Only in-frame clones appear in the TCRdb table, and some are missing; sequencing was by immunoSEQ multiplex PCR. The profile covers around 19,000 clones, with about 80% appearing a single time and less than 9.5% taken by the ten largest. Sequencing was performed on peripheral blood mononuclear cells (PBMCs), taken before the fourth cycle of nivolumab. All receptors derive from a human donor with classical Hodgkin lymphoma. Each CDR3 is given without its conserved first and last residue. Each record gives: CDR3 length, V gene, J gene, clone size, CDR3 protein. Expanded clones get a size class; other rows say once, few or many, or leave the size out.

>10|TRBV6-6|TRBJ2-2|.
ASSYSAGELF
>11|TRBV14|TRBJ1-2|medium-sized
ASSQAGVHGYT
>12|TRBV7-3|TRBJ2-1|.
ASAGGSPYNEQF
>13|TRBV6-1|TRBJ2-1|.
ASRTTSGGAGEQF
>11|TRBV2|TRBJ2-5|.
ASSASRIETQY
>13|TRBV7-9|TRBJ2-5|once
ASSQGLTVQETQY
>14|TRBV7-9|TRBJ2-1|.
ASSLAYGQRYNEQF
>12|TRBV7-2|TRBJ2-5|.
ASSLSRSQETQY
>6|TRBV21-1|TRBJ1-5|.
ASSLAD
>13|TRBV2|TRBJ2-5|once
ASSEMQTGQETQY
>11|TRBV5-4|TRBJ2-7|.
ASSLRGPYEQY
>13|TRBV27|TRBJ2-7|.
ASSLLRDRTYEQY
>11|TRBV5-6|TRBJ2-7|.
ASSQETAYEQY
>11|TRBV6-4|TRBJ2-5|few
ASSRQSQETQY
>13|TRBV18|TRBJ2-3|.
ASSPPSAVTDTQY
>12|TRBV6-4|TRBJ1-6|.
ASSDEEGTSPLH
>12|TRBV7-9|TRBJ2-6|.
ASSHRVVANVLT
>13|TRBV6-1|TRBJ2-5|.
ASSESAGGGETQY
>10|TRBV30|TRBJ2-2|once
ARDRATGELF
>13|TRBV5-1|TRBJ1-3|few
ASSLAGSSGNTIY
>11|TRBV5-1|TRBJ2-7|.
ASSLFLDYEQY
>9|TRBV5-1|TRBJ2-5|.
ASSQRETQY